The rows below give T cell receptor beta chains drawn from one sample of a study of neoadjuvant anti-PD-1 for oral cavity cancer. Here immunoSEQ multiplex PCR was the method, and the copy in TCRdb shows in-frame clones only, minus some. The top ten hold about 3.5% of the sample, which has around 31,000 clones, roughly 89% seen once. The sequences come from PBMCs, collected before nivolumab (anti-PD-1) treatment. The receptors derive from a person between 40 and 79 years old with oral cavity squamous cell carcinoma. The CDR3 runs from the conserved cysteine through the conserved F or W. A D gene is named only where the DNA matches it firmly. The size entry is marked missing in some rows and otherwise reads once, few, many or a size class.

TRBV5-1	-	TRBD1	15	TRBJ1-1	CASRTGGGSGTEAFF	TGCGCCAGCAGGACAGGGGGCGGGTCGGGCACTGAAGCTTTCTTT
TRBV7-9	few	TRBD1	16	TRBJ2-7	CASSTSGTGRESEQYF	TGTGCCAGCAGCACGTCCGGGACAGGTAGGGAGAGCGAGCAGTACTTC
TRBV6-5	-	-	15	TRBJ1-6	CASRGGEGGVTPLHF	TGTGCCAGCAGGGGGGGGGAGGGTGGAGTAACACCCCTCCACTTT
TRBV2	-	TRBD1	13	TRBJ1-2	CASSWDRNYGYTF	TGTGCCAGCAGTTGGGACAGGAACTATGGCTACACCTTC
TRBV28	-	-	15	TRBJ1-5	CASSLGSERSQPQHF	TGTGCCAGCAGTTTGGGCAGCGAAAGGAGTCAGCCCCAGCATTTT
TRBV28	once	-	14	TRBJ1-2	CASKRAGDSYGYTF	TGTGCCAGCAAAAGGGCAGGGGATTCCTATGGCTACACCTTC
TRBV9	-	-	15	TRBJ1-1	CASSVAGGGNTEAFF	TGTGCCAGCAGCGTTGCGGGCGGGGGGAACACTGAAGCTTTCTTT
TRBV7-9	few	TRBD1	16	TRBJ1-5	CASSPLWDRAEQPQHF	TGTGCCAGCAGCCCGTTATGGGACAGAGCGGAACAGCCCCAGCATTTT
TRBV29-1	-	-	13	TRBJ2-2	CSVSRFNTGELFF	TGCAGCGTTTCCAGGTTCAACACCGGGGAGCTGTTTTTT
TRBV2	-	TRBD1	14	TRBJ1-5	CASKGRDRSWPQHF	TGTGCCAGCAAGGGGAGGGACAGGTCGTGGCCCCAGCATTTT
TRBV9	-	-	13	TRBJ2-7	CASSMTDRGEQYF	TGTGCCAGCAGCATGACAGATCGAGGCGAGCAGTACTTC
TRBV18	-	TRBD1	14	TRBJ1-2	CASSPQGAPGGYTF	TGTGCCAGCTCACCCCAGGGGGCCCCCGGTGGCTACACCTTC
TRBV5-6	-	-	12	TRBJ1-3	CASSLTGNTIYF	TGTGCCAGCAGCTTGACTGGAAACACCATATATTTT
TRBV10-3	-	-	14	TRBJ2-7	CAIRTDRSSYEQYF	TGTGCCATCAGGACTGACAGGAGCTCCTACGAGCAGTACTTC
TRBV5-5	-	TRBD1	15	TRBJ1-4	CASSPRTGTNEKLFF	TGTGCCAGCAGCCCTAGGACAGGAACTAATGAAAAACTGTTTTTT
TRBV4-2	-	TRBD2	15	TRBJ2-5	CASSQLGLATETQYF	TGTGCCAGCAGCCAACTGGGACTAGCCACCGAGACCCAGTACTTC
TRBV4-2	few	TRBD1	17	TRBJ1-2	CASSQDVGQGNLAGYTF	TGTGCCAGCAGCCAAGATGTAGGACAGGGTAATCTGGCTGGCTACACCTTC
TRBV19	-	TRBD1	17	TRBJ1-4	CASSIRPTGARGEKLFF	TGTGCCAGTAGTATTCGGCCGACAGGGGCCCGGGGAGAAAAACTGTTTTTT
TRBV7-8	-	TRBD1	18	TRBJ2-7	CASSLKTAGMRQGYEQYF	TGTGCCAGCAGCCTAAAGACGGCTGGTATGAGACAGGGTTACGAGCAGTACTTC
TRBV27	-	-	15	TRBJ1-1	CASSSVTGWGTEAFF	TGTGCCAGCAGTTCAGTAACAGGGTGGGGCACTGAAGCTTTCTTT
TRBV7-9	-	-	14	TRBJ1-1	CASSIRTVNTEAFF	TGTGCCAGCAGCATCCGGACAGTGAACACTGAAGCTTTCTTT
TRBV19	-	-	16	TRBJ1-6	CASSMAFDSPNSPLHF	TGTGCCAGTAGTATGGCGTTCGACAGCCCTAATTCACCCCTCCACTTT
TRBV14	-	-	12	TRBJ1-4	CASSQEGEKLFF	TGTGCCAGCAGCCAAGAGGGGGAGAAACTGTTTTTT
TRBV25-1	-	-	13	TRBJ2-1	CASSTWALNEQFF	TGTGCCAGCAGTACTTGGGCCCTAAATGAGCAGTTCTTC
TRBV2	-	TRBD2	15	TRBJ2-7	CASSVPSGGAYEQYF	TGTGCCAGCAGTGTCCCTAGCGGGGGGGCCTACGAGCAGTACTTC
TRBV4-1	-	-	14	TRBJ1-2	CASSQTTLNYGYTF	TGCGCCAGCAGCCAAACCACTCTTAACTATGGCTACACCTTC
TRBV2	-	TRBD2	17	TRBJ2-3	CASSELLRGGARDTQYF	TGTGCCAGCAGTGAACTTCTGCGCGGGGGGGCCCGGGATACGCAGTATTTT
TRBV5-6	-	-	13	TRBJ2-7	CASSPGLLYEQYF	TGTGCCAGCAGCCCCGGTCTACTCTACGAGCAGTACTTC
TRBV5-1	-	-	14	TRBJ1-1	CASSSDPQNTEAFF	TGCGCCAGCAGCTCCGACCCACAGAACACTGAAGCTTTCTTT
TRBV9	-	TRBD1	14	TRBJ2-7	CASSDPGQPYEQYF	TGTGCCAGCAGCGACCCGGGACAGCCCTACGAGCAGTACTTC
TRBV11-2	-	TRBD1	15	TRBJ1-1	CASSFGGQVGTEAFF	TGTGCCAGCAGCTTCGGCGGACAGGTGGGAACTGAAGCTTTCTTT
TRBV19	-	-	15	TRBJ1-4	CASRAGGRANEKLFF	TGTGCCAGTAGAGCTGGTGGCAGGGCTAATGAAAAACTGTTTTTT
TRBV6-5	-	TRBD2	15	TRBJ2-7	CASRPVGGSSYEQYF	TGTGCCAGCAGGCCCGTGGGGGGGAGCTCCTACGAGCAGTACTTC
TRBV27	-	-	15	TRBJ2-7	CASSPRRGSSYEQYF	TGTGCCAGCAGTCCCCGGAGGGGGTCTTCCTACGAGCAGTACTTC
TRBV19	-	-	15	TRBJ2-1	CASRRKRDSYNEQFF	TGTGCCAGTAGACGGAAACGGGACTCCTACAATGAGCAGTTCTTC
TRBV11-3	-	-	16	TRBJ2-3	CASSSTRGGFTDTQYF	TGTGCCAGCAGCTCGACGAGGGGGGGGTTTACAGATACGCAGTATTTT
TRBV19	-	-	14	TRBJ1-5	CASSPRGADQPQHF	TGTGCCAGTAGCCCCCGTGGGGCCGATCAGCCCCAGCATTTT
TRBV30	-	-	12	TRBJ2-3	CAWSVSTDTQYF	TGTGCCTGGAGTGTAAGCACAGATACGCAGTATTTT
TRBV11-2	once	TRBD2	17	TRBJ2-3	CASSPGLAGGKTDTQYF	TGTGCCAGCAGCCCGGGACTAGCGGGGGGAAAAACAGATACGCAGTATTTT
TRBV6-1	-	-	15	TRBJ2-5	CASSEAGTLVETQYF	TGTGCCAGCAGTGAAGCCGGGACTCTGGTGGAGACCCAGTACTTC
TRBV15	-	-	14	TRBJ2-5	CATSRDPGQETQYF	TGTGCCACCAGCAGAGATCCGGGGCAAGAGACCCAGTACTTC
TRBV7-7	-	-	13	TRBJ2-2	CASSPQNTGELFF	TGTGCCAGCAGCCCTCAGAACACCGGGGAGCTGTTTTTT